The text below deals with one T cell receptor beta chain. This sample is drawn from a study of T cells in Graves' hyperthyroidism and ophthalmopathy. This CDR3 is 13 amino acids long. The V gene's germline CDR1 is ENHRY and CDR2 SYGVKD. V gave up 10 bases and J gave up 1 base; unmatched junction bases: 4. TCR beta CDR3 region amplification was performed from RNA transcripts. First-round RT-PCR targeting the TCR CDR3 was performed with the HTBI primer set. TCRdb fed the multiplex PCR reads into MiXCR, producing one record per CDR3 protein. Among some 50,000 distinct CDR3 sequences listed, less than 60% were seen once.

The TCR originated in a woman in her forties or fifties with Graves' ophthalmopathy. The sample was blood. The chain employs TRBV10-3 and TRBJ1-1, with 9 bases lining up with TRBD1. CDR3 amino acids: CATETGGNTEAFF. CDR3 sequence (DNA): TGTGCCACCGAGACAGGGGGGAACACTGAAGCTTTCTTT.